The sequence of this T cell receptor (beta chain) was determined in a study of long-term antiretroviral therapy in people with HIV. Version v3.0 of the immunoSEQ assay was performed at survey level. The assay was immunoSEQ multiplex PCR, and TCRdb's table has in-frame clones only and misses some. Of approximately 28,000 clones listed, about 95% are singletons. Treated in the United States were all of the participants with HIV. Study-wide findings and caveats: Clones expanded before ART dominated the repertoire at all time points. ART-treated samples gained diversity yet remained below transplant donor controls.

Concerning this clone itself: Antigen specificity is unknown.

Sample: unsorted PBMCs, taken 5.3 years after starting antiretroviral therapy. This TCR was sampled from a man aged 25 to 45 with HIV.

The CDR3 protein is CASSPGRLPYEQYF. The CDR3 bases are TGTGCCAGCTCACCAGGGCGGCTGCCCTACGAGCAGTACTTC. The chain recombines TRBV18 with TRBJ2-7, with D uncertain. Per germline, CDR1 KGHSH and CDR2 LQKENI. The ends were cut back, 2 bases at V and 2 bases at J, with 10 bases in the middle. The length of the CDR3 is 14 residues.